Each of the 32 T cell receptor beta chains below was sequenced from the same sample in a study of blood T cell repertoires in COVID-19. This table comes from immunoSEQ multiplex PCR, and its TCRdb copy is limited to in-frame clones, with some not included. Seen here are about 290,000 clones, around nine tenths observed once, and the top ten hold 1.5% to 2%. Sequenced material: PBMCs or T cells enriched from blood (not recorded which). The receptors were sampled from a woman aged 40 to 50 who had recovered from COVID-19.

This clone was detected only once. V usage is TRBV6-2 or TRBV6-3 and J usage is TRBJ2-5; 11 nucleotides match TRBD2. Germline V gene lookup returns CDR1 MNHEY and CDR2 SVGEGT. V shed 4 bases and J 1 base; nucleotides not matched to a gene: 5. The CDR3 loop spans 16 amino acids. The CDR3 loop reads CASSSMGLAAQETQYF. The CDR3 bases are TGTGCCAGCAGTTCCATGGGACTAGCGGCCCAAGAGACCCAGTACTTC.

The chain links TRBV6-5 to TRBJ1-3, with 9 bases lining up with TRBD1. There are 13 residues in the CDR3. In germline, CDR1 is MNHEY, CDR2 SVGAGI. J was trimmed by 4 bases and V by 7 bases; bases with no gene match: 2. This chain's CDR3 is CASNRGRGNTIYF. Written as DNA, the CDR3 is TGTGCCAGCAACAGGGGGCGCGGAAACACCATATATTTT.

The rearrangement links TRBV2 to TRBJ2-2; weak D call: TRBD2 (7 bases). Looked up from germline, CDR1 is SNHLY and CDR2 is FYNNEI. The V end lost 8 bases, the J end lost 4 bases, and 14 bases lay between the germline ends. CDR3 length: 14 amino acids. DNA for the CDR3: TGTGCCAGCGTCGGGGGGCGGGGCACCGGGGAGCTGTTTTTT. Amino acids: CASVGGRGTGELFF. The complete variable domain, with remaining parts taken from reference TRBV2 and TRBJ2-2, reads EPEVTQTPSHQVTQMGQEVILRCVPISNHLYFYWYRQILGQKVEFLVSFYNNEISEKSEIFDDQFSVERPDGSNFTLKIRSTKLEDSAMYFCASVGGRGTGELFFGEGSRLTVL.

This chain connects TRBV7-9 to TRBJ2-1; a weak D match, TRBD1 (6 bases). The CDR3 has 12 amino acids. Germline CDR1 SEHNR, CDR2 FQNEAQ (reference sequence). V lost 2 bases, J lost 12 bases, and 11 bases lay in between. This CDR3 reads CASSLNPQGQFF. CDR3 nucleotide sequence: TGTGCCAGCAGCTTAAACCCACAGGGGCAGTTCTTC.

This chain joins TRBV6-5 and TRBJ1-2; D remains ambiguous. Germline values: CDR1 MNHEY, CDR2 SVGAGI. The CDR3 extends over 16 amino acids. Trimming removed 4 bases at V and 4 bases at J, with 19 bases between. The CDR3 sequence is CASSFLAGWVAYGYTF. The CDR3 nucleotides are TGTGCCAGCAGTTTCCTAGCGGGGTGGGTTGCCTATGGCTACACCTTC.

Remarks on this clone: Germline and junction disagree at one end, which may indicate a read error. The V and J genes are TRBV2 and TRBJ2-7, with 7 bases that match TRBD2. This CDR3 region has 14 residues. CDR1 and CDR2 (germline): SNHLY, FYNNEI. The CDR3 coding sequence is TGTGCCAGCAGTGAATTTTCTAGCGGACTACAACTGGACTTC. Its translation: CASSEFSSGLQLDF.

CDR3 nucleotide sequence: TGTGCCAGCAGTACCTCCGGGACACGGTCTTTCTTT. It is translated as CASSTSGTRSFF. This chain joins TRBV27 and TRBJ1-1; tentative D call: TRBD1 (6 bases). This CDR3 contains 12 residues. The ends were cut back, 5 bases at V and 12 bases at J, with 16 bases in the middle. In germline, CDR1 is MNHEY, CDR2 SMNVEV (reference sequence).

The J gene is TRBJ1-4, the V gene TRBV7-9, with D possibly being TRBD1 (5 bases). V dropped 3 bases and J dropped 7 bases, with 15 bases sitting between them. This CDR3 spans 15 amino acids. CDR1 and CDR2 (germline): SEHNR, FQNEAQ (reference sequence). CDR3 sequence reads: CASSFLKGLGEKLFF. The CDR3, as DNA: TGTGCCAGCAGCTTTTTAAAGGGGCTCGGTGAAAAACTGTTTTTT.

This clone was seen a single time. This chain uses TRBV6-6 with TRBJ1-1, with a tentative D call TRBD1 (6 bases). This CDR3 comprises 16 residues. Germline CDR1 is MNHNY and CDR2 is SVGAGI (reference sequence). V lost 7 bases and J lost 2, with 20 bases in between. The CDR3 here is CASKIQGRGANTEAFF. DNA for the CDR3: TGTGCCAGCAAAATCCAGGGGAGGGGGGCCAACACTGAAGCTTTCTTT.

Only a few counts were recorded for this clone. The rearrangement uses TRBV7-8 and TRBJ2-7; 7 bases are shared with TRBD2. The J segment lost 3 bases and the V segment lost 5 bases, leaving 10 bases of the junction unmatched. This CDR3 has 15 residues. CDR1 and CDR2 (germline): SGHVS, FQNEAQ. This CDR3 is CASSPPRREGYEQYF. The CDR3 coding sequence is TGTGCCAGCAGCCCGCCACGGAGGGAGGGCTACGAGCAGTACTTC.

The V call is TRBV5-1, the J call TRBJ1-4; TRBD1 might be the D (6 bases). Germline V gene lookup returns CDR1 SGHRS and CDR2 YFSETQ. CDR3 length equals 15 residues. V was cut by 3 bases and J by 5 bases, with 14 bases left in between. In DNA, the CDR3 is TGCGCCAGCAGCTCGGACGGGACACCGAATGAAAAACTGTTTTTT. As protein: CASSSDGTPNEKLFF.

The chain links TRBV27 to TRBJ1-6; 7 bases fit TRBD1. Germline V gives CDR1 MNHEY, CDR2 SMNVEV (reference sequence). V lost 4 bases and J lost 10; bases outside the gene matches: 10. This CDR3 spans 15 amino acids. CDR3 nucleotide sequence: TGTGCCAGCAGTTCCCGACAGGGCCCAAACTCACCCCTCCACTTT. As protein: CASSSRQGPNSPLHF.

The rearrangement joins TRBV30 to TRBJ2-3, with 8 positions matching TRBD1. The ends lost 8 bases at V and 1 base at J; junction bases unmatched: 11. CDR3 size: 15 residues. Germline assignment: CDR1 GTSNPN and CDR2 SVGIG (reference sequence). CDR3 amino acids: CAGTTGGLGTDTQYF. The CDR3 region has the DNA TGTGCCGGAACAACAGGGGGTTTGGGCACAGATACGCAGTATTTT.

The chain couples TRBV5-1 to TRBJ1-5; the match to TRBD1 covers 10 bases. V dropped 5 bases and J dropped 6; count of bases not matched to a gene: 5. The germline V gene encodes CDR1 SGHRS and CDR2 YFSETQ. The CDR3 contains 14 residues. CDR3 amino acids: CASSQTGGVQPQHF. The CDR3, as DNA: TGCGCCAGCAGTCAGACAGGGGGCGTTCAGCCCCAGCATTTT.

The chain is built from TRBV20-1 and TRBJ1-1; D possibly corresponds to TRBD1 (6 bases). CDR1 DFQATT and CDR2 SNEGSKA come from the germline V gene (reference sequence). CDR3 size: 11 residues. V lost 8 bases and J lost 2, with 9 bases in between. This chain's CDR3 is CSPDSNTEAFF. The CDR3 DNA is TGCAGTCCGGACAGCAACACTGAAGCTTTCTTT.

The gene calls are TRBV5-8 and TRBJ2-3; a weak D match, TRBD1 (5 bases). In germline, CDR1 is SGHTS, CDR2 YDEGEE. The V and J ends lost 0 bases and 0 bases respectively, with 11 bases between them. The CDR3 is made up of 16 amino acids. CDR3 sequence reads: CASSLGVGDSTDTQYF. In DNA form, the CDR3 reads TGTGCCAGCAGCTTGGGTGTAGGGGATAGCACAGATACGCAGTATTTT. Based on the CDR3 plus reference TRBV5-8 and TRBJ2-3, the full variable domain is EAGVTQSPTHLIKTRGQQATLRCSPISGHTSVYWYQQALGLGLQFLLWYDEGEERNRGNFPPRFSGRQFPNYSSELNVNALELEDSALYLCASSLGVGDSTDTQYFGPGTRLTVL.

The CDR3 reads CASSSRPGYANTGELFF. DNA of the CDR3: TGTGCCAGCAGCTCCCGCCCCGGGTACGCGAACACCGGGGAGCTGTTTTTT. The rearrangement uses TRBV11-3 and TRBJ2-2; D call uncertain. Trimming cost V 4 bases and J 0 bases, with 15 bases left between them. The CDR3 covers 17 residues. CDR1 SGHNT and CDR2 YENEEA come from the germline V gene. The whole variable domain, filled in from reference TRBV11-3 and TRBJ2-2, reads EAGVVQSPRYKIIEKKQPVAFWCNPISGHNTLYWYLQNLGQGPELLIRYENEEAVDDSQLPKDRFSAERLKGVDSTLKIQPAELGDSAVYLCASSSRPGYANTGELFFGEGSRLTVL.

The chain links TRBV20-1 to TRBJ1-2; no clear D. V gave up 6 bases and J gave up 3 bases, with 8 bases separating them. The CDR3 runs 11 residues. In germline, CDR1 is DFQATT, CDR2 SNEGSKA (reference sequence). CDR3 sequence: CSAWRDYGYTF. DNA of the CDR3: TGCAGTGCGTGGAGGGACTATGGCTACACCTTC.

The table lists this clone with a count of one. The chain uses TRBV25-1 and TRBJ1-6, with TRBD1 matching over 11 bases. From germline, CDR1 is MGHDK and CDR2 SYGVNS. The J segment lost 9 bases and the V segment lost 1 base, leaving 5 bases of the junction unmatched. The CDR3 has 16 residues. The DNA for the CDR3 is TGTGCCAGCAGTGAATCTGGACAGGGGGCCGGTTCACCCCTCCACTTT. This codes for CASSESGQGAGSPLHF.

The gene calls are TRBV2 and TRBJ1-1; D uncertain. The V gene's germline CDR1 is SNHLY and CDR2 FYNNEI. The CDR3 consists of 13 residues. V was trimmed by 8 bases and J by 1 base, leaving 11 bases between them. The CDR3 bases are TGTGCCAGCGCGTTAGGAGGGAACACTGAAGCTTTCTTT. Translating gives CASALGGNTEAFF.

J is TRBJ1-1 and V is TRBV5-4; TRBD1 is a possible D gene (5 bases). The CDR3 sequence is 15 residues long. Germline CDR1 SGHNT, CDR2 YYREEE (reference sequence). V was trimmed by 3 bases and J by 6 bases, leaving 18 bases between them. The chain's CDR3 is CASSSKGGQGAEAFF. Here the CDR3 DNA reads TGTGCCAGCAGCTCCAAGGGAGGGCAGGGCGCTGAAGCTTTCTTT. Full variable domain (outside the CDR3, taken from reference TRBV5-4 and TRBJ1-1): ETGVTQSPTHLIKTRGQQVTLRCSSQSGHNTVSWYQQALGQGPQFIFQYYREEENGRGNFPPRFSGLQFPNYSSELNVNALELDDSALYLCASSSKGGQGAEAFFGQGTRLTVV.

This rearrangement joins TRBV3-1 (or the pseudogene TRBV3-2) to TRBJ2-3; D unresolved. The CDR3 runs to 12 residues. The germline V gene encodes CDR1 LGHDT and CDR2 YNNKEL (reference sequence). V was pared by 4 bases and J by 5 bases, with 7 bases between. CDR3 sequence: CASSLRGDTQYF. The CDR3 DNA sequence: TGTGCCAGCAGCCTGCGAGGAGATACGCAGTATTTT.

V gene TRBV7-2 combines with J gene TRBJ2-7, with D maybe TRBD2 (6 bases). The CDR3 has 15 residues. CDR1 and CDR2 from the germline V gene are SGHTA and FQGNSA. Trimming removed 1 base at V and 2 bases at J, with 12 bases between. The CDR3 nucleotides are TGTGCCAGCAGCTTAGAAGGGACTCCAGCCTACGAGCAGTACTTC. Its translation is CASSLEGTPAYEQYF.

The rearrangement joins TRBV15 to TRBJ2-1; D might be TRBD2 (6 bases). Trimming left V 1 base short and J 8 bases short, with 12 bases between. Germline lookup yields CDR1 LNHNV and CDR2 YYDKDF (reference sequence). The CDR3 consists of 14 residues. The CDR3 bases are TGTGCCACCAGCAGAGGGGACTCCCGCTATGAGCAGTTCTTC. Protein product: CATSRGDSRYEQFF.

This chain connects TRBV5-1 to TRBJ2-2; D gene uncertain. The CDR3 is 14 residues long. V was pared by 3 bases and J by 1 base, with 7 bases between. Per germline, CDR1 SGHRS and CDR2 YFSETQ. CDR3: CASSSTGNTGELFF. In DNA, the CDR3 is TGCGCCAGCAGCTCGACGGGGAACACCGGGGAGCTGTTTTTT.

The chain couples TRBV24-1 to TRBJ1-6; D uncertain. The CDR3 length is 15 residues. Trimming removed 9 bases at V and 0 bases at J, with 11 bases between. Per germline, CDR1 KGHDR and CDR2 SFDVKD. In DNA form, the CDR3 reads TGTGCCACCGCAGGAGGGAGCTCCTATAATTCACCCCTCCACTTT. This translates into CATAGGSSYNSPLHF.

This clone has a single count. This rearrangement joins TRBV3-1 (or the pseudogene TRBV3-2) to TRBJ1-4, with no clear D. This CDR3 spans 16 amino acids. Germline V lookup: CDR1 LGHDT, CDR2 YNNKEL (reference sequence). The germline V and J ends were trimmed by 4 bases and 3 bases, with 15 bases remaining between them. The chain's CDR3 is CASSLKMEGANEKLFF. The CDR3 nucleotides read TGTGCCAGCAGCCTCAAAATGGAAGGAGCTAATGAAAAACTGTTTTTT.

The chain employs TRBV11-2 and TRBJ2-7; 12 bases are a match to TRBD2. Germline V gives CDR1 SGHAT, CDR2 FQNNGV. Trimming cost V 5 bases and J 2 bases; bases outside gene matches: 10. This CDR3 comprises 17 residues. The chain's CDR3 is CASSPLAGLAGPYEQYF. DNA of the CDR3: TGTGCCAGCAGCCCCCTGGCTGGACTAGCGGGACCCTACGAGCAGTACTTC.

This chain connects TRBV27 to TRBJ2-7; TRBD1 is a possible D gene (6 bases). There are 17 residues in the CDR3. V lost 1 base and J lost 4, with 20 bases in between. Germline-derived CDR1 and CDR2 are MNHEY and SMNVEV (reference sequence). CDR3 sequence (DNA): TGTGCCAGCAGTTTATACTCGATCCCGGACAGAGGGTACGAGCAGTACTTC. The encoded protein is CASSLYSIPDRGYEQYF.

The CDR3 nucleotides are TGTGCCACCCAGAGGGAGAATTCACCCCTCCACTTT. This encodes CATQRENSPLHF. The genes are TRBV28 and TRBJ1-6; unclear D gene. The ends were cut back, 10 bases at V and 7 bases at J, with 11 bases in the middle. The CDR3 is 12 amino acids. CDR1 and CDR2 from the germline V gene are MDHEN and SYDVKM.

V gene TRBV4-1 combines with J gene TRBJ1-4; 9 bases agree with TRBD1. Trimming at V came to 3 bases and at J to 8 bases, leaving 10 bases not matched to a gene. This CDR3 is 16 amino acids long. The germline V gene encodes CDR1 MGHRA and CDR2 YSYEKL. The CDR3: CASSQGTGRGSEKLFF. DNA for the CDR3: TGCGCCAGCAGCCAGGGGACAGGGCGAGGAAGCGAAAAACTGTTTTTT.

V usage is TRBV27 and J usage is TRBJ1-5; TRBD1 matches at 11 bases. This CDR3 spans 15 amino acids. Germline V gene lookup returns CDR1 MNHEY and CDR2 SMNVEV (reference sequence). V dropped 5 bases and J dropped 4; count of bases not matched to a gene: 4. CDR3 bases: TGTGCCAGCAGTCCTGGGACAGGGGGAAATCAGCCCCAGCATTTT. This encodes CASSPGTGGNQPQHF.